This paragraph covers one T cell receptor beta chain sequence. These data come from a study of blood T cell repertoires in COVID-19. Overall study context: Samples representing acute and convalescent COVID-19 were sourced from the United States, Italy and Spain. Sample material is recorded as cDNA or gDNA derived from T cells, B-cell-depleted T cells, or PBMCs.

Original data processing: Nucleated cell number was recorded as an estimate derived from reference gene primer amplification. The assay was immunoSEQ multiplex PCR, and TCRdb's table has in-frame clones only and misses some. V, J and clone size reflect that table, while D and trimming were determined from the DNA. Among 250,000 to 350,000 clones listed, 85% were seen once. The sample comprised peripheral blood. This clonotype originated in a woman in her 50s with active or convalescent COVID-19.

The CDR3 region is CASREGTSLGDEQFF. The CDR3 nucleotides read TGCGCCAGCAGGGAAGGGACTAGCCTCGGCGATGAGCAGTTCTTC. The chain combines TRBV5-1 with TRBJ2-1; 9 bases fit TRBD2. From germline, CDR1 is SGHRS and CDR2 YFSETQ. The CDR3 spans 15 residues. The V and J ends lost 5 bases and 8 bases, in that order; junction bases with no gene match: 11. Full variable domain (outside the CDR3, taken from reference TRBV5-1 and TRBJ2-1): KAGVTQTPRYLIKTRGQQVTLSCSPISGHRSVSWYQQTPGQGLQFLFEYFSETQRNKGNFPGRFSGRQFSNSRSEMNVSTLELGDSALYLCASREGTSLGDEQFFGPGTRLTVL.